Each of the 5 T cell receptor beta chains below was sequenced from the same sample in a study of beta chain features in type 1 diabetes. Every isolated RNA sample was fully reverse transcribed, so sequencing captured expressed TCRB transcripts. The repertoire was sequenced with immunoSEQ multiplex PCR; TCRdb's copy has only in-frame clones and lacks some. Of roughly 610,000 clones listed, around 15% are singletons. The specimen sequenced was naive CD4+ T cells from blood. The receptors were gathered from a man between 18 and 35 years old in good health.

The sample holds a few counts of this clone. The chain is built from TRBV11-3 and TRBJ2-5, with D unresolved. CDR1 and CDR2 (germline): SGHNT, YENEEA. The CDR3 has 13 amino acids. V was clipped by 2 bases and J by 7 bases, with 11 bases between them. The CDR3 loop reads CASSLSGKGTQYF. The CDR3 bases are TGTGCCAGCAGCTTATCCGGAAAGGGGACCCAGTACTTC.

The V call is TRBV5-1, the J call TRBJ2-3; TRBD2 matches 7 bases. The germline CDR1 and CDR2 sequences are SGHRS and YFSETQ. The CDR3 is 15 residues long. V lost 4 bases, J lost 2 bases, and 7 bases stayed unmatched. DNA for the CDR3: TGCGCCAGCAGCAAAGCGGGAAGGGTCACAGATACGCAGTATTTT. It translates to CASSKAGRVTDTQYF.

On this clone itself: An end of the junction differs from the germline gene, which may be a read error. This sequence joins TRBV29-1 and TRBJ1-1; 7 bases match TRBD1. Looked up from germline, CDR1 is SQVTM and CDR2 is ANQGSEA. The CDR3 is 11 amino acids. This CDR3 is CSVETAAGGSF. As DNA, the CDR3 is TGCAGCGTTGAAACGGCGGCAGGGGGGAGCTTT.

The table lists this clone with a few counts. CDR3 sequence: CASSILGQVNEQFF. The CDR3 DNA reads as TGTGCCAGTAGTATACTCGGACAGGTAAATGAGCAGTTCTTC. The V call is TRBV19, the J call TRBJ2-1; 7 nucleotides line up with TRBD1. J was trimmed by 7 bases and V by 2 bases; bases with no gene match: 5. CDR3 size: 14 residues. Germline V CDR1 and CDR2: LNHDA, SQIVND (reference sequence).

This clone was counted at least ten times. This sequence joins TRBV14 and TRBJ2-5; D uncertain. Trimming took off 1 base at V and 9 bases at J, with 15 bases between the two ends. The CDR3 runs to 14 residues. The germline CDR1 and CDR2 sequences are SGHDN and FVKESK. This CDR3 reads CASSQGYWFQSQYF. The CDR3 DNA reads TGTGCCAGCAGCCAAGGGTACTGGTTCCAATCCCAGTACTTC.